This T cell receptor beta chain was identified during a study of CD8 T cells in Susac syndrome (dated by TCRdb to about 2019). Turning to the overall study: Among the sequenced Susac syndrome patients, six had clinically active disease and 8 or 9 were in clinical remission. The study used repertoire sequencing to test whether antigen drove CD8+ T cell activation and differentiation in Susac syndrome. At blood withdrawal, Susac syndrome patients were either therapy-naive, taking corticosteroids (in some cases with IVIg as well), or taking IVIg alone. Findings and caveats that apply to the study as a whole: The study acknowledged that relatively few individuals were included in the TCR sequencing and HLA analysis. In patients with Susac syndrome, the CD4+ T cell repertoire showed no detectable clonal expansion.

RNA was extracted using the RNeasy kit, and about 0.45 to 1 ug of the RNA was reverse transcribed with random hexamers. TCR beta CDR3 regions were amplified with the immunoSEQ multiplex PCR assay covering 54 Vbeta and 13 Jbeta segments. To correct PCR amplification bias, a synthetic template baseline was used for both primer optimization and computational correction. The original methods were these. Reads were annotated to V, D and J genes according to IMGT and were analyzed with immunoSEQ Analyzer, with only productive sequences retained. To calculate clonality, Shannon entropy was normalized by log2 of the number of productive unique sequences and then subtracted from one. For each patient and control, public and private clones were evaluated within the 100 most prevalent clones. Clones were defined as Susac-specific when absent from the healthy and MS cohorts, from fewer than 1,200 published viral clones and from other ImmuneACCESS disease sequences. The public reads were reanalyzed by TCRdb: fastp trimming at Q25, MiXCR alignment, in-frame beta chains only. Entries that share a CDR3 protein sequence are merged under the most common genes and DNA. These V and J calls rely on TCRdb rather than the paper's analysis. The sample records roughly 250,000 distinct CDR3 sequences, less than 96% of which are singletons. Approximately 0.094% of the sample belongs to the ten largest clones.

A remark on this clonotype: Its cognate antigen has yet to be identified. The sample holds no much larger clone one base away, and base qualities are not on file.

Measured from the cysteine to the phenylalanine, the CDR3 is 13 residues long. Of the read, only the CDR3 DNA is kept; its 39 bases are in frame from base 1. CDR1 and CDR2, per the germline V gene, are SNHLY and FYNNEI. V lost 6 bases and J lost 6 bases; the stretch between them is 12 bases long. Peripheral blood CD8+ and CD4+ T cells from healthy donors, Susac syndrome patients and multiple sclerosis patients were profiled by high-throughput TCR beta sequencing. Susac syndrome patients met recently defined diagnostic criteria for definite or probable disease. Bulk CD8+ and CD4+ T cells were purified magnetically by negative isolation, whereas CD8+ TEMRA cells were enriched by FACS. Blood was drawn into EDTA tubes, processed within 24 hours, and PBMCs were isolated by density gradient centrifugation. PBMCs intended for TCR sequencing were cryopreserved in liquid nitrogen and thawed later in a water bath at 37 degrees C. A purity of at least 90% was achieved for sorted or isolated CD4+, CD8+ and CD8+ TEMRA cells.

The rearrangement joined TRBV2 to TRBJ1-5; the D gene is perhaps TRBD1, on 5 matching bases. The specimen sequenced was CD4+ T cells from PBMCs. The source of this sequence is a human donor with Susac syndrome. The CDR3 region has the sequence CASRGEGVQPQHF. The DNA is TGTGCCAGCAGAGGGGAAGGAGTTCAGCCCCAGCATTTT. Joined to the reference TRBV2 and TRBJ1-5 proteins, this CDR3 gives the full variable domain: EPEVTQTPSHQVTQMGQEVILRCVPISNHLYFYWYRQILGQKVEFLVSFYNNEISEKSEIFDDQFSVERPDGSNFTLKIRSTKLEDSAMYFCASRGEGVQPQHFGDGTRLSIL.